The T cell receptor (beta chain) under discussion was sequenced for a study of Graves' ophthalmopathy and Graves' hyperthyroidism. Transcripts of RNA were the source for amplifying TCR beta CDR3 regions. The library came from an HTBI-primed first-round RT-PCR and a second-round multiplex PCR. TCRdb passed the multiplex PCR reads through MiXCR, listing each CDR3 protein once. The table shows 1 million to 1.3 million distinct CDR3 sequences, with less than 45% occurring only once. CDR1 is GTSNPN, CDR2 SVGIG, per germline (reference sequence). The CDR3 totals 14 residues. V lost 1 base, J lost 5 bases, and 14 bases lay in between.

The sequence was obtained from an adult man with Graves' hyperthyroidism. The rearrangement joins TRBV30 to TRBJ1-1; D perhaps matches TRBD1 (6 bases). Material for sequencing was peripheral blood or thyroid tissue (not recorded which). The CDR3 nucleotides are TGTGCCTGGAGTGCCTGGGGGGCGGATACTGAAGCTTTCTTT. Translation gives CAWSAWGADTEAFF.